This T cell receptor beta chain was sequenced for a study of blood T cells in healthy people across ages. Aged roughly 6 to 90, donors were systemically healthy Caucasians from Russia. A sample-barcoded 5' primer and a J-beta primer mix were used in a second PCR of about 6 to 12 cycles. Using its own MiXCR run on the 5' RACE reads, TCRdb lists one record per CDR3 protein. The sample has around 1.1 million distinct CDR3 sequences, 35% to 45% seen once. This clonotype was counted only a few times. The CDR3 sequence is 12 residues long. The germline V gene encodes CDR1 DFQATT and CDR2 SNEGSKA (reference sequence). V was cut by 2 bases and J by 6 bases, with 10 bases left in between.

The chain combines TRBV20-1 with TRBJ1-1; TRBD1 might be the D (6 bases). Material: blood. This TCR came from a man between 18 and 29 years old in good health. This chain's CDR3 is CSARTGRAEAFF. CDR3 bases: TGCAGTGCTAGAACAGGGCGGGCTGAAGCTTTCTTT.